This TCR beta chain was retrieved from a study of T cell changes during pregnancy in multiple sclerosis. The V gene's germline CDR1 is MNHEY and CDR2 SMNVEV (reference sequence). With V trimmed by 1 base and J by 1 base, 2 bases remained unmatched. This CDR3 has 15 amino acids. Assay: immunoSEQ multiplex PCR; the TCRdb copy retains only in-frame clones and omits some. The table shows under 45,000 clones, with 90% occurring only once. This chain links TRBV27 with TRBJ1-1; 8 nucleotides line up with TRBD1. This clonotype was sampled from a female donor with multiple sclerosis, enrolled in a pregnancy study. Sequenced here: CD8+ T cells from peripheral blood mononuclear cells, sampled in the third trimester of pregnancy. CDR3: CASSLLGTGNTEAFF. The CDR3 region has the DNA TGTGCCAGCAGTTTATTGGGGACAGGGAACACTGAAGCTTTCTTT.